This record looks at one T cell receptor (beta chain) sequence and its context. The antigen is unknown. Trimming cost V 4 bases and J 3 bases, with 8 bases left between them. Germline loops: CDR1 SGHTA, CDR2 FQGTGA. The CDR3 length is 13 residues. These data come from a study of OX40 agonist ivuxolimab in advanced cancers. On the study more broadly: Patients were dosed with the agonistic anti-OX40 (CD134) antibody ivuxolimab.

General study findings and limits: Clonal expansion from baseline to week 6 occurred in both CD4+ and CD8+ T cells. In general, CD8+ T cells held more expanded clones than CD4+ did, on average.

The table came from immunoSEQ multiplex PCR; TCRdb's copy has only in-frame clones and leaves some out. Altogether about 79,000 clones are present, 88% being singletons, with the ten largest covering over 4%. The specimen comprised CD4+ or CD8+ T cells sorted from blood, sampled in a trial of the OX40 agonist ivuxolimab. The J gene is TRBJ2-3, the V gene TRBV7-3; D uncertain. The source is an adult with an advanced solid tumor such as melanoma, head and neck, liver or kidney cancer. The CDR3 is CASSSSYTDTQYF. CDR3 in DNA: TGTGCCAGCAGCTCGTCGTATACAGATACGCAGTATTTT.